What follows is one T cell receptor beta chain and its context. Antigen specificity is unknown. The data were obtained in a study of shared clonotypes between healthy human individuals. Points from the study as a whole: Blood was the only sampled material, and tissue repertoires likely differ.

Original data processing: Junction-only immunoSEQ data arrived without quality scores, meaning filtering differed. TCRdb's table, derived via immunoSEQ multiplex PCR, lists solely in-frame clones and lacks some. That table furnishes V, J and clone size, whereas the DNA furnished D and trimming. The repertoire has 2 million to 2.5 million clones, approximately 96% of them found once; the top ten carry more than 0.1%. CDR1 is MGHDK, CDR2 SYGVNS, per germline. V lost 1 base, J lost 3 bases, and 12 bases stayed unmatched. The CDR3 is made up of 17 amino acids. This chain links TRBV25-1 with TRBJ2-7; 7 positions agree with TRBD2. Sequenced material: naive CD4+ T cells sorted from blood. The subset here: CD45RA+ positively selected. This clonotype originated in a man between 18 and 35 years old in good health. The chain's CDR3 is CASSESLTGEGLYEQYF. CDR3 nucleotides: TGTGCCAGCAGTGAATCTCTCACGGGGGAGGGCCTCTACGAGCAGTACTTC.